The entry below describes one TCR beta chain. Its target is not known. The data stem from a study of cytomegalovirus exposure and HLA in healthy donors. Across the study: Earlier findings included 100 million to 130 million unique TCR beta sequences obtained from 150 million to 200 million T cells. Study-wide results and caveats: Donors were assumed by presence/absence analyses to have roughly uniform sequencing depth.

This CDR3 is built from 13 residues. The V end lost 7 bases, the J end lost 4 bases, and 11 bases lay between the germline ends. Germline V lookup: CDR1 MNHNS, CDR2 SASEGT. PCR primers comprised 60 Vbeta and 13 Jbeta primers. Sequencing was performed with immunoSEQ multiplex PCR; in TCRdb, only in-frame clones are kept and a portion is missing. The sample yields about 160,000 clones, around three quarters seen once. V gene TRBV6-1 combines with J gene TRBJ1-5; D uncertain. The clonotype comes from a man in his thirties or forties in good health and CMV-seropositive. Sequencing was carried out using PBMCs. The CDR3 DNA sequence: TGTGCCAGCACAACAGAATTTAATCAGCCCCAGCATTTT. Translated, it gives CASTTEFNQPQHF.